These T cell receptor beta chains were read from a single sample in a study of T-cell reconstitution after alpha-beta-depleted transplantation in children. TCRdb recomputed calls from the PCR reads with MiXCR, one row per CDR3 protein. The table records approximately 200,000 distinct CDR3 sequences, 13% to 15% of them present only once. This sample comprised PBMCs from the stem cell graft donor, obtained from the stem cell graft. The receptors originated from a human donor who donated a stem cell graft to a child with acute lymphoblastic leukemia. CDR3s include the opening cysteine and the closing phenylalanine or tryptophan. A D gene is named only where the DNA matches it firmly. Some rows mark clone size as missing; the rest say once, few, many or name a class of expanded clone.

abundance	d_gene	len	v_gene	j_gene	CDR3nt	CDR3aa
many	TRBD2	14	TRBV7-2	TRBJ2-1	TGTGCCAGCAGCTTAGGGGGACTAGTAAATGAGCAGTTCTTC	CASSLGGLVNEQFF
few	-	15	TRBV5-1	TRBJ2-5	TGCGCCAGCAGCTACCTGGGCGGGGACCAAGAGACCCAGTACTTC	CASSYLGGDQETQYF
-	TRBD1	13	TRBV6-2/TRBV6-3	TRBJ2-7	TGTGCCAGCACCGGGGACAGGGTCCACGAGCAGTACTTC	CASTGDRVHEQYF
many	-	14	TRBV11-3	TRBJ2-1	TGTGCCAGCAGCTCCGGGACAAGGCTCGATGAGCAGTTCTTC	CASSSGTRLDEQFF
many	-	16	TRBV10-2	TRBJ2-5	TGCGCCAGCAGTACCACTGGGCGGGTGTACCAAGAGACCCAGTACTTC	CASSTTGRVYQETQYF
once	TRBD1	15	TRBV7-9	TRBJ2-1	TGTGCCAGCAGCTTCCGACAGGGGGATTACAATGAGCAGTTCTTC	CASSFRQGDYNEQFF
many	TRBD2	17	TRBV10-1	TRBJ2-1	TGCGCCAGCAGCGCTTTCGGACTAGCGGGAGAGGATAATGAGCAGTTCTTC	CASSAFGLAGEDNEQFF
many	-	14	TRBV5-1	TRBJ1-4	TGCGCCAGCAGAGGGGACGGACGGAATGAAAAACTGTTTTTT	CASRGDGRNEKLFF
few	-	15	TRBV19	TRBJ1-5	TGTGCCAGTAGTTTTAACGGGGAGACCAATCAGCCCCAGCATTTT	CASSFNGETNQPQHF
many	-	13	TRBV5-1	TRBJ2-4	TGCGCCAGCAGCTTGGGAGCCAAAAACATTCAGTACTTC	CASSLGAKNIQYF
many	-	14	TRBV9	TRBJ2-5	TGTGCCAGCAGCGTAGGCTTCAGTCAAGAGACCCAGTACTTC	CASSVGFSQETQYF
many	TRBD1	11	TRBV7-9	TRBJ1-1	TGTGCCAGCAGCGCGACAGGGGTTGCTTTCTTT	CASSATGVAFF
-	TRBD2	15	TRBV24-1	TRBJ2-1	TGTGCCACCAGTGGAGGGCTAGCGGGTTACAATGAGCAGTTCTTC	CATSGGLAGYNEQFF
many	TRBD1	15	TRBV5-1	TRBJ1-1	TGCGCCAGCAGCTGGGAGACAGGGACGTCAACTGAAGCTTTCTTT	CASSWETGTSTEAFF
many	-	14	TRBV5-1	TRBJ1-2	TGCGCCAGCAGCTTGGCTCCAGAGAACTATGGCTACACCTTC	CASSLAPENYGYTF
many	TRBD1	14	TRBV12-3/TRBV12-4	TRBJ1-2	TGTGCCAGCAGTTTAGGCGGGACAGGCTATGGCTACACCTTC	CASSLGGTGYGYTF
many	TRBD2	20	TRBV4-1	TRBJ2-2	TGCGCCAGCAGCCAGCTTACGGGGACTAGCGGGAGGACCAACACCGGGGAGCTGTTTTTT	CASSQLTGTSGRTNTGELFF
many	-	17	TRBV5-1	TRBJ2-1	TGCGCCAGCAGCTTGGAATGGAGACCATTTAGCGGCAATGAGCAGTTCTTC	CASSLEWRPFSGNEQFF
few	-	16	TRBV4-1	TRBJ2-1	TGCGCCAGCAGTCAAGAATGGCCTGTCCCCCACAATGAGCAGTTCTTC	CASSQEWPVPHNEQFF
-	TRBD2	14	TRBV6-2/TRBV6-3	TRBJ2-1	TGTGCCAGCAGGCAGACTAGCGGGAGCGGTGAGCAGTTCTTC	CASRQTSGSGEQFF
-	-	12	TRBV30	TRBJ2-1	TGTGCCTGGAGTGGCCTAGCGTTTGAGCAGTTCTTC	CAWSGLAFEQFF
many	-	15	TRBV20-1	TRBJ1-6	TGCAGTGTTGCTCTCGGGCGGGGGGGGACCTCACCCCTCCACTTT	CSVALGRGGTSPLHF
many	-	14	TRBV27	TRBJ2-7	TGTGCCAGCATGGTGGGGACGGAATCCTACGAGCAGTACTTC	CASMVGTESYEQYF
-	TRBD1	14	TRBV4-1	TRBJ1-5	TGCGCCAGCAGCCGAGGACAGGAGAATCAGCCCCAGCATTTT	CASSRGQENQPQHF
many	TRBD2	14	TRBV5-1	TRBJ2-1	TGCGCCAGCAGCTTTGGAAGCGGGATGTATGAGCAGTTCTTC	CASSFGSGMYEQFF
many	-	15	TRBV5-1	TRBJ2-1	TGCGCCAGCAGCCCCGGCACCCTCTCCTACAATGAGCAGTTCTTC	CASSPGTLSYNEQFF
many	TRBD1	15	TRBV30	TRBJ2-3	TGTGCCTCTAAAACCGACAGGGGACAGAGGGATACGCAGTATTTT	CASKTDRGQRDTQYF
many	-	13	TRBV29-1	TRBJ1-2	TGCAGCGTTGAGGGGAGCGAGGGCTATGGCTACACCTTC	CSVEGSEGYGYTF
many	TRBD1	14	TRBV5-1	TRBJ1-2	TGCGCCAGCAGCTTGGAAGGGACAGAGGATGGCTACACCTTC	CASSLEGTEDGYTF
-	TRBD2	17	TRBV27	TRBJ2-3	TGTGCCAGCAGTCAGGGACTAGCGGGAGCGTCAACAGATACGCAGTATTTT	CASSQGLAGASTDTQYF
-	TRBD2	14	TRBV29-1	TRBJ2-3	TGCAGCGTTGAGGTAGCGGGAGTTGGGGATACGCAGTATTTT	CSVEVAGVGDTQYF
-	TRBD2	20	TRBV5-1	TRBJ2-6	TGCGCCAGCAGCTTGCCGGGACTAGCGGGAGGCCCCTCTGGGGCCAACGGCCTGACTTTC	CASSLPGLAGGPSGANGLTF
many	TRBD1	15	TRBV7-9	TRBJ2-7	TGTGCCAGCAGCTTAGCGCTGGGACAGTCCTACGAGCAGTACTTC	CASSLALGQSYEQYF
few	TRBD1	15	TRBV5-1	TRBJ2-3	TGCGCCAGCAGCTCCGGACAGGGTTGGGCAGATACGCAGTATTTT	CASSSGQGWADTQYF
few	-	15	TRBV28	TRBJ2-5	TGTGCCAGCAGTTCCACCTCCGCCGGGAGAGAGACCCAGTACTTC	CASSSTSAGRETQYF
-	-	15	TRBV5-6	TRBJ1-1	TGTGCCAGCAGCTCCCTCTGGGTGAGGGGGACTGAAGCTTTCTTT	CASSSLWVRGTEAFF
many	-	15	TRBV24-1	TRBJ2-1	TGTGCCACCAGTGATTCGCCCCCCGGGTACAATGAGCAGTTCTTC	CATSDSPPGYNEQFF
few	-	21	TRBV5-1	TRBJ2-7	TGCGCCAGCAGCCCCTACACCGGTAGCACGGGCGGCCAGTGGAGCTCCTACGAGCAGTACTTC	CASSPYTGSTGGQWSSYEQYF
few	TRBD2	16	TRBV7-2	TRBJ2-1	TGTGCCAGCAGCTTAGGGACTAGCGGGGTATACAATGAGCAGTTCTTC	CASSLGTSGVYNEQFF
many	-	15	TRBV11-1	TRBJ2-3	TGTGCCAGCAGCTTGCAGCCGGTTGCCACAGATACGCAGTATTTT	CASSLQPVATDTQYF
many	-	14	TRBV29-1	TRBJ2-7	TGCAGCGTTGAGGCCGGGACACAAAACTACGAGCAGTACTTC	CSVEAGTQNYEQYF
many	-	12	TRBV7-8	TRBJ2-7	TGTGCCAGCAGTCAAATCGGTTACGAGCAGTACTTC	CASSQIGYEQYF
many	TRBD2	16	TRBV7-2	TRBJ2-1	TGTGCCAGCAGCTTTACGGCTAGCGGATCCTACAATGAGCAGTTCTTC	CASSFTASGSYNEQFF
many	TRBD1	13	TRBV29-1	TRBJ2-3	TGCAGCGTGGCCGGGACAGGGGCAGATACGCAGTATTTT	CSVAGTGADTQYF
-	TRBD2	15	TRBV7-2	TRBJ2-2	TGTGCCAGCACCTTAGCGGGAGAGAGGACCGGGGAGCTGTTTTTT	CASTLAGERTGELFF